This passage covers 23 T cell receptor beta chains from one sample sequenced in a study of blood T cell repertoires in COVID-19. Sequencing used immunoSEQ multiplex PCR; TCRdb keeps in-frame clones, though not all of them. Of fewer than 150,000 clones listed, around 78% are singletons. Sequences were obtained from peripheral blood. The receptors stem from a human donor in a cohort sampled during active COVID-19.

Only one count was recorded for this clone. The chain links TRBV5-1 to TRBJ2-7; D is perhaps TRBD1 (5 bases). V gave up 4 bases and J gave up 6 bases, with 17 bases separating them. The CDR3 consists of 14 residues. Germline lookup yields CDR1 SGHRS and CDR2 YFSETQ. In DNA, the CDR3 is TGCGCCAGCAGCAATACACAGGCTAGGGGCGAGCAGTACTTC. It translates to CASSNTQARGEQYF.

The V gene is TRBV6-2 or TRBV6-3, the J gene TRBJ2-7; TRBD2 aligns across 9 bases. This CDR3 has 16 amino acids. J gave up 1 base and V 1 base, and 5 bases lay outside the gene matches. From germline, CDR1 is MNHEY and CDR2 SVGEGT. The CDR3 DNA reads as TGTGCCAGCAGTTACTTTAGCGGGGGAAGGTCCTACGAGCAGTACTTC. It specifies CASSYFSGGRSYEQYF.

The chain couples TRBV24-1 to TRBJ2-3, with TRBD1 matching 8 bases. Germline CDR1 KGHDR, CDR2 SFDVKD. This CDR3 region has 13 residues. Unmatched junction bases numbered 1, after V lost 5 bases and J lost 4 bases. Here the CDR3 DNA reads TGTGCCACCAGTGCAGGGGGCTCAGATACGCAGTATTTT. It translates to CATSAGGSDTQYF.

In DNA form, the CDR3 reads TGCAGCGCGCGGGAGACTAGCGGGGGGGGCGAGCAGTACTTC. As protein: CSARETSGGGEQYF. V is TRBV29-1 and J is TRBJ2-7, with TRBD2 matching over 14 bases. V shed 7 bases, J shed 6 bases, and the junction held 8 bases outside the gene matches. The CDR3 sequence is 14 residues long. CDR1 is SQVTM and CDR2 is ANQGSEA in the germline V gene.

This chain uses TRBV6-6 with TRBJ1-5, with 7 positions matching TRBD1. Germline V lookup: CDR1 MNHNY, CDR2 SVGAGI (reference sequence). The CDR3 runs to 15 residues. Trimming removed 7 bases from V and 2 bases from J; junction bases left unmatched: 8. DNA of the CDR3: TGTGCCAGCATTCGAGGGGGCGAAGGCAATCAGCCCCAGCATTTT. As protein: CASIRGGEGNQPQHF.

The rearrangement links TRBV28 to TRBJ1-1; TRBD1 is a possible D gene (6 bases). The CDR3 runs to 15 residues. V was cut by 7 bases and J by 0 bases, with 15 bases left in between. Germline V CDR1 and CDR2: MDHEN, SYDVKM. The CDR3: CASTLLQGLNTEAFF. In DNA form, the CDR3 reads TGTGCCAGCACCCTCCTACAGGGTTTGAACACTGAAGCTTTCTTT.

The chain couples TRBV6-5 to TRBJ2-7; D is uncertain. Germline V lookup: CDR1 MNHEY, CDR2 SVGAGI. The CDR3 has 15 residues. Trimming shortened V by 9 bases and J by 5 bases, and 23 bases separated the two germline ends. The CDR3 is CASAVGIGRQDEQYF. The CDR3 DNA reads TGTGCCAGTGCTGTGGGTATTGGGCGTCAAGACGAGCAGTACTTC.

This rearrangement joins TRBV7-8 to TRBJ1-6; 8 positions match TRBD1. Germline loops: CDR1 SGHVS, CDR2 FQNEAQ. The CDR3 extends over 15 amino acids. V was clipped by 5 bases and J by 6 bases; unmatched bases: 6. CDR3 coding DNA: TGTGCCAGCAGCGACAGGGGTCGAGGTAATTCACCCCTCCACTTT. Its protein is CASSDRGRGNSPLHF.

The CDR3 DNA sequence: TGTGCCTGCGGGGTACTCTCCTACGAGCAGTACTTC. This gives the protein CACGVLSYEQYF. This chain joins TRBV30 and TRBJ2-7; possible D gene TRBD2, 5 bases. V was pared by 6 bases and J by 0 bases, with 9 bases between. Germline lookup yields CDR1 GTSNPN and CDR2 SVGIG (reference sequence). The CDR3 length is 12 residues.

V is TRBV29-1 and J is TRBJ1-1; 9 bases are a match to TRBD1. Germline trimming cut 3 bases from V and 6 bases from J; bases unmatched to any gene: 11. The CDR3 consists of 15 residues. Germline V gives CDR1 SQVTM, CDR2 ANQGSEA. The CDR3 bases are TGCAGCGTTGAGGGTATTGGCGGGACAGGGCCTGAAGCTTTCTTT. It encodes CSVEGIGGTGPEAFF.

This chain connects TRBV30 to TRBJ2-7; possible D gene TRBD2, 6 bases. The CDR3 length is 17 residues. CDR1 is GTSNPN and CDR2 is SVGIG in the germline V gene (reference sequence). V was shortened by 0 bases and J by 1 base, with 19 bases between the two germline ends. The CDR3: CAWSVPNVGRRSYEQYF. The CDR3 DNA is TGTGCCTGGAGTGTACCCAACGTCGGGAGAAGGTCCTACGAGCAGTACTTC. Filled out from reference TRBV30 and TRBJ2-7, the complete variable domain reads SQTIHQWPATLVQPVGSPLSLECTVEGTSNPNLYWYRQAAGRGLQLLFYSVGIGQISSEVPQNLSASRPQDRQFILSSKKLLLSDSGFYLCAWSVPNVGRRSYEQYFGPGTRLTVT.

V and J are TRBV7-8 and TRBJ2-1, with D tentatively TRBD1 (5 bases). The CDR3 loop spans 16 amino acids. Germline CDR1 reads SGHVS; CDR2 reads FQNEAQ. Trimming pared 8 bases from V and 5 bases from J, leaving 22 bases between. The chain's CDR3 is CASLPRAPQGDNEQFF. CDR3 in DNA: TGTGCCAGCCTTCCCCGGGCCCCCCAGGGTGACAATGAGCAGTTCTTC.

The rearrangement uses TRBV6-5 and TRBJ2-5; 7 bases are a match to TRBD2. Germline assignment: CDR1 MNHEY and CDR2 SVGAGI. CDR3 length equals 15 residues. Trimming took 0 bases from V and 2 from J; bases not matched to a gene: 3. The CDR3 here is CASSYSGAGQETQYF. The CDR3 DNA is TGTGCCAGCAGTTACTCCGGAGCGGGGCAAGAGACCCAGTACTTC.

J is TRBJ1-2 and V is TRBV27; possible D gene TRBD1, 6 bases. CDR1 is MNHEY and CDR2 is SMNVEV in the germline V gene (reference sequence). The V and J ends lost 3 bases and 7 bases respectively, with 12 bases between them. The CDR3 has 13 residues. The CDR3 coding sequence is TGTGCCAGCAGTTTTACAGGGTTAGGTGGCTACACCTTC. As protein: CASSFTGLGGYTF.

V usage is TRBV7-2 and J usage is TRBJ2-5, with D unresolved. CDR1 and CDR2 from the germline V gene are SGHTA and FQGNSA. CDR3 length: 13 amino acids. V was cut by 6 bases and J by 4 bases, with 12 bases left in between. CDR3 amino acids: CASRKVETETQYF. As DNA, the CDR3 is TGTGCCAGCAGAAAGGTGGAGACAGAGACCCAGTACTTC.

This chain links TRBV7-7 with TRBJ1-6; 9 bases align to TRBD1. Germline V gene sequence: CDR1 SSHAT, CDR2 FNYEAQ (reference sequence). The CDR3 covers 18 residues. The junction had 14 bases not matched to a gene; V was cut back by 4 bases and J by 7 bases. DNA for the CDR3: TGTGCCAGCAGCTGTCCGGGTACCCCGGGACAGGGCAATTCACCCCTCCACTTT. This gives the protein CASSCPGTPGQGNSPLHF. Filled out from reference TRBV7-7 and TRBJ1-6, the complete variable domain reads GAGVSQSPRYKVTKRGQDVTLRCDPISSHATLYWYQQALGQGPEFLTYFNYEAQPDKSGLPSDRFSAERPEGSISTLTIQRTEQRDSAMYRCASSCPGTPGQGNSPLHFGNGTRLTVT.

This chain connects TRBV27 to TRBJ1-4; D possibly corresponds to TRBD1 (6 bases). The V end lost 5 bases, the J end lost 3 bases, and 13 bases lay between the germline ends. This CDR3 comprises 15 residues. Germline V gives CDR1 MNHEY, CDR2 SMNVEV (reference sequence). Here the CDR3 reads CASSPRQAANEKLFF. The CDR3 DNA reads TGTGCCAGCAGTCCCCGACAGGCAGCTAATGAAAAACTGTTTTTT.

This chain joins TRBV5-4 and TRBJ2-1; 7 positions agree with TRBD2. Germline V gene data show CDR1 as SGHNT and CDR2 as YYREEE (reference sequence). This CDR3 has 17 residues. With 4 bases clipped from V and 6 bases from J, the junction kept 16 bases outside the gene matches. The CDR3: CASSPGGASGVPNEQFF. Here the CDR3 DNA reads TGTGCCAGCAGCCCTGGTGGGGCGAGCGGGGTCCCCAATGAGCAGTTCTTC.

The V and J genes are TRBV5-1 and TRBJ1-4; 12 bases align to TRBD1. Germline V CDR1 and CDR2: SGHRS, YFSETQ. The CDR3 runs to 18 residues. The ends lost 4 bases at V and 7 bases at J; junction bases unmatched: 14. The CDR3 DNA follows: TGCGCCAGCAGCCCCCGGGACAGGGGGCGCGTGTTCGGTGAAAAACTGTTTTTT. Residues: CASSPRDRGRVFGEKLFF.

This clone was observed a handful of times. The chain recombines TRBV28 with TRBJ1-4, with 7 bases aligning to TRBD1. Germline CDR1 reads MDHEN; CDR2 reads SYDVKM. The trim removed 5 bases at V and 8 bases at J, leaving 11 bases unmatched. The CDR3 length is 15 residues. The DNA for the CDR3 is TGTGCCAGCAGTCCCATTGACAGGGCTGACGAAAAACTGTTTTTT. Its translation: CASSPIDRADEKLFF.

The chain couples TRBV5-6 to TRBJ1-5; TRBD1 aligns across 7 bases. The CDR3 has 16 amino acids. V shed 2 bases and J 0 bases; nucleotides not matched to a gene: 5. The V gene's germline CDR1 is SGHDT and CDR2 YYEEEE. CDR3 region: CASSFRQGNSNQPQHF. The CDR3 DNA reads as TGTGCCAGCAGCTTTCGACAGGGCAATAGCAATCAGCCCCAGCATTTT.

The chain is built from TRBV6-6 and TRBJ2-2; D not certain. The V end was cut by 0 bases, the J end by 5 bases, with 7 bases between. The CDR3 has 14 residues. The germline V gene has CDR1 MNHNY and CDR2 SVGAGI (reference sequence). The CDR3, as DNA: TGTGCCAGCAGTTACTCGTTAGATACCGGGGAGCTGTTTTTT. Protein: CASSYSLDTGELFF.

The chain has TRBV4-1 and TRBJ1-1, with TRBD1 matching over 8 bases. The CDR3 length is 14 residues. V gave up 0 bases and J gave up 7 bases; unmatched junction bases: 4. CDR1 is MGHRA and CDR2 is YSYEKL in the germline V gene. DNA of the CDR3: TGCGCCAGCAGCCAAGAACAGGGGGTACGTGAAGCTTTCTTT. This translates into CASSQEQGVREAFF.